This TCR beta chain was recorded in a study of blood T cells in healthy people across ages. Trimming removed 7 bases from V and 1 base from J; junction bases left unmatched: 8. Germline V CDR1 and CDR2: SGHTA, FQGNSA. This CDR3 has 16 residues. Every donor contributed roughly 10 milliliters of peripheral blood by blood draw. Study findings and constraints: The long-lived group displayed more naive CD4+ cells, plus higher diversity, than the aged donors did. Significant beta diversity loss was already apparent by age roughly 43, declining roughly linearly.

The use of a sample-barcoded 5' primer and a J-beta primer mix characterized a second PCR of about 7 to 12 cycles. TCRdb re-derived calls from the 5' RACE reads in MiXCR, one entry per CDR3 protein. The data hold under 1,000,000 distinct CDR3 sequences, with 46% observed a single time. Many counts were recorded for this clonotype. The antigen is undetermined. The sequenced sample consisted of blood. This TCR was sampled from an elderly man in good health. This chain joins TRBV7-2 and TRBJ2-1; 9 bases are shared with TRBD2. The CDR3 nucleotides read TGTGCCAGCACCCCGGGGAGCGGGAGGTCCTACAATGAGCAGTTCTTC. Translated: CASTPGSGRSYNEQFF.